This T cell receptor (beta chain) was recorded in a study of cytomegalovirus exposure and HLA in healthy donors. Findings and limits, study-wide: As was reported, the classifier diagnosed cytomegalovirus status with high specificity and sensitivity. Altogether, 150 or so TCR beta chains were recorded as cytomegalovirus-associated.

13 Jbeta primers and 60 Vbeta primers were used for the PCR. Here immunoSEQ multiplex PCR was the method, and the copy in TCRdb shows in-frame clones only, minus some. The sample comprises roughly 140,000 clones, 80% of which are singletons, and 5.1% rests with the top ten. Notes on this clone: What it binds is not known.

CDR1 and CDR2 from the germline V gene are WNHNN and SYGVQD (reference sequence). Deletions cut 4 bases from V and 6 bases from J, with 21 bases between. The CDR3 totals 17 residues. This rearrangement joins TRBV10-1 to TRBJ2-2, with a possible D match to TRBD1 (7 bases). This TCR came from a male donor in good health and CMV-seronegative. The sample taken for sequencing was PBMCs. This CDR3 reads CASSGGLTGDNPGELFF. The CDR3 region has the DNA TGCGCCAGCAGTGGGGGACTTACAGGGGACAATCCCGGGGAGCTGTTTTTT.